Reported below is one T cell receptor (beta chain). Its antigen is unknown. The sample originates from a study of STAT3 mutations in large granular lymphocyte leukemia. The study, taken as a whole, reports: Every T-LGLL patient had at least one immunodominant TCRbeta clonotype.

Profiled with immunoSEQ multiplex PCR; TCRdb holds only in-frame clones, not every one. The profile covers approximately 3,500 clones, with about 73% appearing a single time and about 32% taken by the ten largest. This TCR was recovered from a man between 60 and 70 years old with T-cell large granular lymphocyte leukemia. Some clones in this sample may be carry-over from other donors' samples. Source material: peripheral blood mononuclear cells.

CDR3 residues: CASSLLGWGPGGQYF. The CDR3 bases are TGTGCCAGCAGTTTATTGGGCTGGGGCCCGGGTGGCCAGTACTTC. The J gene is TRBJ2-5, the V gene TRBV27; tentative D call: TRBD1 (5 bases). Trimming left V 1 base short and J 10 bases short, with 19 bases between. Germline V gene sequence: CDR1 MNHEY, CDR2 SMNVEV (reference sequence). The CDR3 consists of 15 residues.